The 16 T cell receptor beta chains below were found in one sample sequenced in a study of prognosis after radiotherapy for stage I lung cancer. The genomic DNA TCR beta CDR3 region underwent two rounds of multiplex PCR. Used in first-round PCR were primers specific to each TRBV and TRBJ gene. A single record per CDR3 protein comes from TCRdb applying MiXCR to the multiplex PCR reads. Found here are around 11,000 distinct CDR3 sequences, less than 65% of them singletons; the top ten hold roughly 7%. The sequencing here drew on PBMCs, taken before or after stereotactic body radiation therapy (not recorded which). The source is a donor aged 50 or older with non-small cell lung cancer.

V is TRBV6-2 or TRBV6-3 and J is TRBJ1-6; D is ambiguous. Germline assignment: CDR1 MNHEY and CDR2 SVGEGT. CDR3 length equals 16 residues. Trimming left V 5 bases short and J 3 bases short, with 14 bases between. The chain's CDR3 is CASSDDAFNYNSPLHF. The CDR3, as DNA: TGTGCCAGCAGTGACGACGCCTTTAACTATAATTCACCCCTCCACTTT.

There are many counts of this clonotype. The chain is built from TRBV5-4 and TRBJ2-7; D remains unclear. There are 12 residues in the CDR3. Trimming stripped 2 bases from V and 0 bases from J, with 3 bases between. CDR1 and CDR2 (germline): SGHNT, YYREEE (reference sequence). CDR3 in amino acids: CASSFGSYEQYF. The CDR3 DNA sequence: TGTGCCAGCAGCTTTGGCTCCTACGAGCAGTACTTC.

V is TRBV12-3 or TRBV12-4 and J is TRBJ1-2; 9 bases line up with TRBD1. CDR3 length equals 16 residues. The V and J ends lost 5 bases and 6 bases, in that order; junction bases with no gene match: 13. The CDR3: CASSSPGQGYEDGYTF. CDR3 nucleotide sequence: TGTGCCAGCAGTAGTCCGGGACAGGGCTATGAAGATGGCTACACCTTC.

By share of the sample, this clonotype is medium-sized. The gene calls are TRBV20-1 and TRBJ2-1, with 7 positions matching TRBD2. V shed 1 base and J 0 bases; nucleotides not matched to a gene: 6. Germline V gene data show CDR1 as DFQATT and CDR2 as SNEGSKA (reference sequence). The length of the CDR3 is 16 residues. CDR3 in DNA: TGCAGTGCTAGAGGGGTCGGCGGGGGCTCCTACAATGAGCAGTTCTTC. This encodes CSARGVGGGSYNEQFF.

The chain is built from TRBV2 and TRBJ1-2, with 7 bases that match TRBD1. V lost 6 bases to trimming and J lost 1 base; unmatched junction nucleotides: 5. The germline CDR1 and CDR2 sequences are SNHLY and FYNNEI. The CDR3 is 14 residues long. CDR3 region: CASSATGSNYGYTF. The CDR3 nucleotides are TGTGCCAGCAGCGCGACAGGGAGTAACTATGGCTACACCTTC.

By sample fraction, this clonotype is medium-sized (0.01 to 0.1%). The V call is TRBV7-8, the J call TRBJ2-1, with TRBD2 as a possible D gene (5 bases). In germline, CDR1 is SGHVS, CDR2 FQNEAQ. The ends were cut back, 4 bases at V and 8 bases at J, with 9 bases in the middle. The CDR3 loop spans 12 amino acids. The CDR3 spells CASSWGEHEQFF. The CDR3 nucleotides are TGTGCCAGCAGCTGGGGAGAGCATGAGCAGTTCTTC.

This clonotype is deemed medium-sized. The rearrangement links TRBV20-1 to TRBJ2-3; TRBD2 agrees at 7 bases. There are 14 residues in the CDR3. Germline V lookup: CDR1 DFQATT, CDR2 SNEGSKA (reference sequence). J gave up 2 bases and V 0 bases, and 2 bases lay outside the gene matches. CDR3 protein: CSAREAGITDTQYF. The CDR3 bases are TGCAGTGCTAGAGAAGCGGGGATCACAGATACGCAGTATTTT.

The V and J genes are TRBV29-1 and TRBJ1-2, with a weak D call TRBD1 (5 bases). The CDR3 is made up of 13 amino acids. Germline CDR1 is SQVTM and CDR2 is ANQGSEA. The V and J ends lost 7 bases and 7 bases respectively, with 19 bases between them. The CDR3 coding sequence is TGCAGCGCAAATTTTCGAGGGGCGAGTGGCTACACCTTC. This codes for CSANFRGASGYTF.

The table lists this clonotype with many counts. J is TRBJ1-1 and V is TRBV10-3; TRBD1 might be the D (5 bases). Germline-derived CDR1 and CDR2 are ENHRY and SYGVKD. Between the trimmed V and J ends, which lost 0 bases and 0 bases, there was a span of 5 bases. This CDR3 is 14 amino acids long. As DNA, the CDR3 is TGTGCCATCAGTGAGTCGACAGTGAACACTGAAGCTTTCTTT. Protein product: CAISESTVNTEAFF.

The chain combines TRBV28 with TRBJ1-1; 7 nucleotides match TRBD1. CDR1 and CDR2 from the germline V gene are MDHEN and SYDVKM. The CDR3 length is 15 residues. V lost 7 bases and J lost 4; bases outside the gene matches: 12. CDR3 loop: CASIPPQGGFTEAFF. CDR3 coding DNA: TGTGCCAGCATCCCACCTCAGGGGGGTTTCACTGAAGCTTTCTTT.

This clonotype was seen many times. This rearrangement joins TRBV12-3 or TRBV12-4 to TRBJ2-7; D possibly corresponds to TRBD2 (5 bases). Deletions cut 7 bases from V and 4 bases from J, with 17 bases between. The CDR3 is made up of 14 amino acids. This chain's CDR3 is CASIGIFVEYEQYF. The CDR3 region has the DNA TGTGCCAGCATCGGGATATTCGTTGAATACGAGCAGTACTTC.

This clonotype came up once. The J gene is TRBJ1-5, the V gene TRBV6-1, with TRBD1 matching over 8 bases. The CDR3 runs to 14 residues. The junction had 7 bases not matched to a gene; V was cut back by 6 bases and J by 6 bases. Germline V lookup: CDR1 MNHNS, CDR2 SASEGT. CDR3 bases: TGTGCCAGCAGATCAGGGGGCGCGGGTCAGCCCCAGCATTTT. Its translation is CASRSGGAGQPQHF.

This clonotype was counted a single time. The chain carries TRBV12-3 or TRBV12-4 and TRBJ2-7; D perhaps matches TRBD2 (5 bases). This CDR3 has 15 residues. With 5 bases removed from V and 0 bases from J, the gap between germline ends came to 14 bases. The CDR3 sequence: CASSLRVGSSYEQYF. Here the CDR3 DNA reads TGTGCCAGCAGTCTCCGTGTTGGGAGCTCCTACGAGCAGTACTTC.

A word on this clonotype: A far larger clone is one nucleotide away, so this likely arose from a read error. This sequence joins TRBV6-8 and TRBJ2-5; 10 bases line up with TRBD2. This CDR3 region has 15 residues. Germline assignment: CDR1 MNHGY and CDR2 SAAAGT. The V gene end was trimmed by 6 bases and the J gene end by 5 bases; junction bases not matched to a gene: 9. CDR3 amino acids: CASRKGLASRETQYF. The CDR3, as DNA: TGTGCCAGCAGAAAGGGACTAGCGTCCCGGGAGACCCAGTACTTC.

In the case of this clonotype: Possible read error: a much larger clone is one base away. The chain joins TRBV5-6 to TRBJ2-1; TRBD2 aligns across 7 bases. This CDR3 contains 15 residues. CDR1 is SGHDT and CDR2 is YYEEEE in the germline V gene. J lost 7 bases, V lost 3 bases, and 10 bases had no gene match. CDR3 DNA sequence: TGTGCCAGCAGCTACCCTGGGGAGGGCCGAAATGAGCAGTTCTTC. This codes for CASSYPGEGRNEQFF.

As regards this clonotype: Mismatch with germline at one junction end may stem from a read error. V and J are TRBV6-2 or TRBV6-3 and TRBJ2-6; 8 bases agree with TRBD2. Germline V CDR1 and CDR2: MNHEY, SVGEGT. The CDR3 spans 18 residues. This chain's CDR3 is CASSPPTSGVSWANALTF. The CDR3 DNA reads TGTGCCAGCAGTCCGCCAACTAGCGGAGTATCTTGGGCCAACGCCCTGACTTTC.